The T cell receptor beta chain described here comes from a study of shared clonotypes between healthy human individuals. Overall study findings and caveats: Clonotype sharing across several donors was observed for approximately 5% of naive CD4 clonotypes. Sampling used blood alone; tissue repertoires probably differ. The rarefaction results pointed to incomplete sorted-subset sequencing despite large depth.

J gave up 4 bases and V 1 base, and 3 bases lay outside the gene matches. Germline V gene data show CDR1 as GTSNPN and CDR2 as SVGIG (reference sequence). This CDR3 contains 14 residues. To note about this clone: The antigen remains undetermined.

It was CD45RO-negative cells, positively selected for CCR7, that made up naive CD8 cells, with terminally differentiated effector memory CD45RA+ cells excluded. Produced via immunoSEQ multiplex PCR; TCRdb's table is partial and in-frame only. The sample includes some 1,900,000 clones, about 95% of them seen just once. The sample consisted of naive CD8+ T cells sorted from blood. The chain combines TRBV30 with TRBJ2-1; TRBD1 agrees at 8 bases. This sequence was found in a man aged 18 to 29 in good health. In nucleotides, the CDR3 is TGTGCCTGGAGTGGCCAGGGGGCTTACAATGAGCAGTTCTTC. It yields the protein CAWSGQGAYNEQFF.